A selection of T cell receptor beta chains follows, all from one sample in a study of T cells after yellow fever vaccination. One entry per CDR3 protein, called by TCRdb with MiXCR from the 5' RACE reads. The sample gives approximately 150,000 distinct CDR3 sequences, more than 6% of which show up once; less than 0.95% is in the top ten. The specimen comprised CD4+ T cells sorted from PBMCs, sampled 5 days after the yellow fever booster vaccination. The receptors derive from a man younger than 45 who received the YFV17D yellow fever vaccine. The CDR3 runs from the conserved cysteine through the conserved F or W. A D gene is named only where the DNA matches it firmly. Size is omitted from some rows. Given values are once, few, many or a class for expanded clones.

TRBV5-5	many	NA	TRBJ1-4	TGTGCCAGCAGCTTGGAGCAGGGTGGCCCTTTACTGTTTTTT	CASSLEQGGPLLFF
TRBV3-1	many	NA	TRBJ1-1	TGTGCCAGCAGGCTCAAGATCTCCACTGAAGCTTTCTTT	CASRLKISTEAFF
TRBV14	many	TRBD1	TRBJ2-2	TGTGCCAGCAGCCAACCACAGGGGTACACCGGGGAGCTGTTTTTT	CASSQPQGYTGELFF
TRBV29-1	NA	NA	TRBJ2-3	TGCAGCGTTGTCACAGGAAGGATGGATACGCAGTATTTT	CSVVTGRMDTQYF
TRBV7-2	many	TRBD2	TRBJ2-3	TGTGCCAGCAGGAGCGGGGGGGATACGCAGTATTTT	CASRSGGDTQYF
TRBV6-5	NA	TRBD2	TRBJ2-7	TGTGCCAGCAGTTACCCACGGCGGAGCGGGAGGGCCTACGAGCAGTACTTC	CASSYPRRSGRAYEQYF
TRBV12-3/TRBV12-4	many	TRBD2	TRBJ2-1	TGTGCCAGCAGTTTTTGGGCTAGCGGGAGCAATGAGCAGTTCTTC	CASSFWASGSNEQFF
TRBV20-1	many	NA	TRBJ1-1	TGCAGTGCTAGAGGGGCGCAGGGCACTGAAGCTTTCTTT	CSARGAQGTEAFF
TRBV20-1	many	TRBD2	TRBJ2-3	TGCAGTGCTAGGGGACTAATAGAAAGCACAGATACGCAGTATTTT	CSARGLIESTDTQYF
TRBV9	many	NA	TRBJ2-2	TGTGCCAGCAGCTCTCTGGGGTCGCGGGTTGTCACCGGGGAGCTGTTTTTT	CASSSLGSRVVTGELFF
TRBV28	many	TRBD1	TRBJ2-2	TGTGCCAGCAGGGGGGACAGACTAATCGCGAACACCGGGGAGCTGTTTTTT	CASRGDRLIANTGELFF
TRBV30	many	NA	TRBJ1-1	TGTGCCTGGAGTAGGGCCGTCAAGCCCGAATTT	CAWSRAVKPEF
TRBV12-3/TRBV12-4	many	NA	TRBJ2-5	TGTGCCAGCAGCCCCGCGGGCCAAGAGACCCAGTACTTC	CASSPAGQETQYF
TRBV29-1	many	NA	TRBJ1-1	TGCAGCGTTGAGGTTACGGCGAACACTGAAGCTTTCTTT	CSVEVTANTEAFF
TRBV7-6	NA	NA	TRBJ2-1	TGTGCCAGCAGCTTAGCTCTAAGTGGTGAGCAGTTCTTC	CASSLALSGEQFF
TRBV5-6	NA	NA	TRBJ2-5	TGTGCCAGCAGCTGGAACAGACAGGGAGGATACTTC	CASSWNRQGGYF
TRBV29-1	many	NA	TRBJ2-5	TGCAGCGTTGAAGTTAAGGGAAACGCCCGCGAGACCCAGTACTTC	CSVEVKGNARETQYF
TRBV4-1	many	NA	TRBJ2-3	TGCGCCAGCAGCCAAGGGACCGTGCGAGGAGATACGCAGTATTTT	CASSQGTVRGDTQYF
TRBV20-1	NA	NA	TRBJ2-7	TGCTGTGCTCCCACTCTCTCGGAACTAGCATTATACGAGCAGTACTTC	CCAPTLSELALYEQYF
TRBV20-1	many	NA	TRBJ1-2	TGCAGTGCTAGGACTGAGAACTATGGCTACACCTTC	CSARTENYGYTF
TRBV4-2	many	NA	TRBJ2-3	TGTGCCAGCAGCCAAGTTTCAGCAGATACGCAGTATTTT	CASSQVSADTQYF
TRBV3-1	many	TRBD1	TRBJ2-1	TGTGCCAGCAGCCATCCGGGACAGGGGGCCTATGAGCAGTTCTTC	CASSHPGQGAYEQFF
TRBV5-6	few	NA	TRBJ2-3	TGTGCCAGCAGTTTGGGGGCAGTAAGGCAGTATTTT	CASSLGAVRQYF